The entry that follows covers one TCR beta chain sequence. These data come from a study of T cells in Graves' hyperthyroidism and ophthalmopathy. The source material, RNA transcripts, was used to amplify TCR beta CDR3 regions. Using the HTBI primer set, a first-round RT-PCR was run on the TCR CDR3. Each CDR3 protein is one row after TCRdb ran MiXCR on the multiplex PCR reads. Among around 400,000 distinct CDR3 sequences listed, 20% to 25% were seen once. The CDR3 runs to 12 residues. V trimming: 6 bases; J trimming: 6 bases; junction bases outside the gene matches: 5. Material for sequencing was blood. This sequence originates from a man between 45 and 60 years old with Graves' hyperthyroidism. The genes are TRBV12-3 or TRBV12-4 and TRBJ2-7; 7 bases map to TRBD1. CDR3 loop: CASSPTGVEQYF. CDR3 nucleotide sequence: TGTGCCAGCAGCCCCACAGGGGTCGAGCAGTACTTC.